One sample yielded the 29 T cell receptor beta chains listed below, sequenced in a study of T cell responses to AZD1222 COVID-19 vaccine. Sequencing was performed with immunoSEQ multiplex PCR; in TCRdb, only in-frame clones are kept and a portion is missing. The data contain 130,000 to 150,000 clones, 93% of them singletons. The sample in question was peripheral blood, obtained on day 0 of AZD1222 vaccination. These receptors all come from an adult in good health.

The genes are TRBV29-1 and TRBJ1-2; D might be TRBD1 (5 bases). Trimming pared 7 bases from V and 3 bases from J, leaving 9 bases between. In germline, CDR1 is SQVTM, CDR2 ANQGSEA. The length of the CDR3 is 11 residues. CDR3 region: CSGGGDYGYTF. The DNA for the CDR3 is TGCAGCGGCGGGGGGGACTATGGCTACACCTTC.

V gene TRBV29-1 combines with J gene TRBJ2-7; either TRBD1 or TRBD2 may supply D (6 bases each). Germline CDR1 reads SQVTM; CDR2 reads ANQGSEA. This CDR3 is built from 12 residues. V was clipped by 6 bases and J by 3 bases, with 12 bases between them. CDR3 residues: CSVVGGLYEQYF. The CDR3 DNA is TGCAGCGTGGTTGGGGGGCTCTACGAGCAGTACTTC.

This clone was seen once. The gene calls are TRBV4-1 and TRBJ2-1; no definite D call. Germline V gene lookup returns CDR1 MGHRA and CDR2 YSYEKL. The CDR3 runs to 14 residues. V lost 2 bases and J 14 bases, leaving 19 bases between the germline ends. The CDR3 reads CASSQPTGLVGEFF. The CDR3 coding sequence is TGCGCCAGCAGCCAACCCACGGGCTTGGTTGGTGAGTTCTTC.

This clone was detected once. The gene calls are TRBV2 and TRBJ1-5, with D possibly TRBD1 on 6 matching bases. This CDR3 contains 13 residues. Germline values: CDR1 SNHLY, CDR2 FYNNEI. V was shortened by 4 bases and J by 5 bases, with 9 bases between the two germline ends. CDR3 nucleotide sequence: TGTGCCAGCAGTGGGGGGGGCGATCAGCCCCAGCATTTT. Translated, it gives CASSGGGDQPQHF. The variable domain in full, with the rest retrieved from reference TRBV2 and TRBJ1-5, is EPEVTQTPSHQVTQMGQEVILRCVPISNHLYFYWYRQILGQKVEFLVSFYNNEISEKSEIFDDQFSVERPDGSNFTLKIRSTKLEDSAMYFCASSGGGDQPQHFGDGTRLSIL.

The gene calls are TRBV19 and TRBJ2-3; 11 bases fit TRBD1. V lost 5 bases, J lost 2 bases, and 9 bases stayed unmatched. The CDR3 sequence is 17 residues long. Germline values: CDR1 LNHDA, CDR2 SQIVND (reference sequence). DNA for the CDR3: TGTGCCAGTAGTGCCCTAGGACAGGGGGCTTTCACAGATACGCAGTATTTT. Residues: CASSALGQGAFTDTQYF.

This chain uses TRBV7-3 with TRBJ2-2, with a possible D match to TRBD1 (5 bases). In germline, CDR1 is SGHTA, CDR2 FQGTGA. The CDR3 contains 16 residues. The V end was cut by 2 bases, the J end by 5 bases, with 15 bases between. Written as DNA, the CDR3 is TGTGCCAGCAGCTTACAACTGGCGCCAGGGACCGGGGAGCTGTTTTTT. Encoded protein: CASSLQLAPGTGELFF.

The chain couples TRBV2 to TRBJ2-1; tentatively, D is TRBD1 or TRBD2 (5 bases each). V was trimmed by 5 bases and J by 9 bases, leaving 17 bases between them. CDR3 length equals 14 residues. Germline-derived CDR1 and CDR2 are SNHLY and FYNNEI. The CDR3 coding sequence is TGTGCCAGCAGTATCCGGGGCGGAAATACTGAGCAGTTCTTC. As protein: CASSIRGGNTEQFF.

The gene calls are TRBV5-1 and TRBJ2-7; the match to TRBD1 covers 8 bases. V shed 0 bases, J shed 4 bases, and the junction held 9 bases outside the gene matches. The germline V gene has CDR1 SGHRS and CDR2 YFSETQ. This CDR3 contains 16 residues. The CDR3 DNA is TGCGCCAGCAGCTTGGACCCGACAGGGGTTGCGTACGAGCAGTACTTC. It is translated as CASSLDPTGVAYEQYF.

The V gene is TRBV27, the J gene TRBJ1-3, with D possibly TRBD1 on 5 matching bases. Trimming took 0 bases from V and 8 from J, leaving 11 bases between them. There are 14 residues in the CDR3. Germline CDR1 and CDR2: MNHEY and SMNVEV (reference sequence). Written as DNA, the CDR3 is TGTGCCAGCAGTTTATCGGCCTCAGGGCACACCATATATTTT. Translating gives CASSLSASGHTIYF.

The chain couples TRBV2 to TRBJ2-7; possibly TRBD1 for D (6 bases). CDR3 length equals 14 residues. Trimming took off 4 bases at V and 0 bases at J, with 10 bases between the two ends. CDR1 is SNHLY and CDR2 is FYNNEI in the germline V gene. The CDR3 is CASSGQASSYEQYF. In DNA form, the CDR3 reads TGTGCCAGCAGTGGACAGGCCAGCTCCTACGAGCAGTACTTC.

The rearrangement links TRBV6-1 to TRBJ2-7; D is unresolved. The V gene's germline CDR1 is MNHNS and CDR2 SASEGT. The CDR3 consists of 11 residues. V lost 1 base and J lost 7, with 5 bases in between. CDR3 in DNA: TGTGCCAGCAGTGAAGTGGTGGAGCAGTACTTC. Translating gives CASSEVVEQYF.

The rearrangement joins TRBV18 to TRBJ1-2, with D maybe TRBD1 (6 bases). V was clipped by 1 base and J by 8 bases, with 14 bases between them. The CDR3 consists of 14 residues. Germline lookup yields CDR1 KGHSH and CDR2 LQKENI. The CDR3 here is CASSPQGESYGYTF. In nucleotides, the CDR3 is TGTGCCAGCTCACCACAGGGGGAATCGTACGGCTACACCTTC.

The chain joins TRBV7-9 to TRBJ2-5; D not resolved. This CDR3 region has 9 residues. The V gene's germline CDR1 is SEHNR and CDR2 FQNEAQ (reference sequence). V shed 5 bases and J shed 14 bases, with 9 bases lying between them. The CDR3 is CASSRAPYF. CDR3 DNA: TGTGCCAGCAGCCGTGCCCCATACTTC.

The gene calls are TRBV7-3 and TRBJ2-2, with 9 bases fitting TRBD2. Trimming at V came to 5 bases and at J to 4 bases, leaving 11 bases not matched to a gene. This CDR3 is built from 17 residues. Germline V gives CDR1 SGHTA, CDR2 FQGTGA. The CDR3 DNA reads as TGTGCCAGCAGCCTGTCCCGGACTAGCGCTTCCACCGGGGAGCTGTTTTTT. This codes for CASSLSRTSASTGELFF.

This clone has more than one count but fewer than ten. The chain couples TRBV24-1 to TRBJ1-5, with D uncertain. CDR3 size: 13 residues. V lost 4 bases and J lost 4, with 7 bases in between. From germline, CDR1 is KGHDR and CDR2 SFDVKD. The CDR3 nucleotides are TGTGCCACCAGTGAATCGGAAAATCAGCCCCAGCATTTT. This sequence encodes CATSESENQPQHF.

The chain recombines TRBV7-2 with TRBJ2-7, with TRBD1 matching over 8 bases. CDR1 SGHTA and CDR2 FQGNSA come from the germline V gene. The CDR3 sequence is 15 residues long. The trim removed 4 bases at V and 1 base at J, leaving 6 bases unmatched. The DNA of the CDR3 is TGTGCCAGCAGCTGGACAGGGATCTCATCCTACGAGCAGTACTTC. Translation gives CASSWTGISSYEQYF.

V gene TRBV3-1 (or the pseudogene TRBV3-2) combines with J gene TRBJ1-2, with D maybe TRBD1 (5 bases). Germline-derived CDR1 and CDR2 are LGHDT and YNNKEL (reference sequence). Between the trimmed V and J ends, which lost 0 bases and 8 bases, there was a span of 13 bases. This CDR3 has 14 amino acids. The CDR3 sequence is CASSQDRGDGGYTF. CDR3 nucleotides: TGTGCCAGCAGCCAAGATCGGGGGGATGGAGGCTACACCTTC.

This chain uses TRBV19 with TRBJ2-7; 8 bases agree with TRBD1. The CDR3 totals 15 residues. The ends lost 5 bases at V and 0 bases at J; junction bases unmatched: 6. The V gene's germline CDR1 is LNHDA and CDR2 SQIVND (reference sequence). In DNA form, the CDR3 reads TGTGCCAGTAGTGACCAGGGGGCTAGCTCCTACGAGCAGTACTTC. This gives the protein CASSDQGASSYEQYF. The variable domain in full, with the rest retrieved from reference TRBV19 and TRBJ2-7, is DGGITQSPKYLFRKEGQNVTLSCEQNLNHDAMYWYRQDPGQGLRLIYYSQIVNDFQKGDIAEGYSVSREKKESFPLTVTSAQKNPTAFYLCASSDQGASSYEQYFGPGTRLTVT.

This chain connects TRBV5-1 to TRBJ1-2; D is possibly TRBD1 (6 bases). This CDR3 contains 15 residues. With 4 bases removed from V and 2 bases from J, the gap between germline ends came to 15 bases. Germline assignment: CDR1 SGHRS and CDR2 YFSETQ. The DNA for the CDR3 is TGCGCCAGCAGCCCGCTCGGGGGGCGCAACTATGGCTACACCTTC. Translation: CASSPLGGRNYGYTF.

The V call is TRBV5-1, the J call TRBJ1-1, with a weak D call TRBD1 (6 bases). This CDR3 has 15 amino acids. The V end lost 4 bases, the J end lost 0 bases, and 13 bases lay between the germline ends. Germline V gene lookup returns CDR1 SGHRS and CDR2 YFSETQ. In DNA form, the CDR3 reads TGCGCCAGCAGCCCGAGAGGGACACTGAACACTGAAGCTTTCTTT. Residues: CASSPRGTLNTEAFF.

The chain has TRBV14 and TRBJ2-5; 13 nucleotides line up with TRBD2. V lost 1 base, J lost 4 bases, and 6 bases stayed unmatched. The CDR3 runs 17 residues. CDR1 SGHDN and CDR2 FVKESK come from the germline V gene. CDR3 amino acids: CASSQGQLAGGRETQYF. The CDR3 DNA is TGTGCCAGCAGCCAAGGTCAACTAGCGGGGGGGCGAGAGACCCAGTACTTC.

This clone was detected once. The V call is TRBV2, the J call TRBJ1-5, with 10 nucleotides matching TRBD1. From germline, CDR1 is SNHLY and CDR2 FYNNEI. V trimming: 6 bases; J trimming: 4 bases; junction bases outside the gene matches: 6. This CDR3 has 15 amino acids. CDR3 in amino acids: CASRGPGQGNQPQHF. CDR3 sequence (DNA): TGTGCCAGCAGGGGACCGGGACAGGGGAATCAGCCCCAGCATTTT.

The V call is TRBV7-9, the J call TRBJ2-1, with TRBD2 matching 12 bases. The CDR3 contains 18 residues. V shed 2 bases, J shed 6 bases, and the junction held 11 bases outside the gene matches. Germline assignment: CDR1 SEHNR and CDR2 FQNEAQ (reference sequence). The CDR3 DNA reads TGTGCCAGCAGCTTACCATTCCGACTAGCGGGAGTTAGCAATGAGCAGTTCTTC. This translates into CASSLPFRLAGVSNEQFF.

This clone occurred once. The chain couples TRBV2 to TRBJ2-7; D is possibly TRBD1 (6 bases). The V end lost 7 bases, the J end lost 6 bases, and 19 bases lay between the germline ends. The V gene's germline CDR1 is SNHLY and CDR2 FYNNEI. The CDR3 length is 14 residues. Here the CDR3 reads CASIAIRGPLEQYF. The CDR3 nucleotides are TGTGCCAGCATAGCGATCAGGGGCCCTCTCGAGCAGTACTTC.

The V call is TRBV15, the J call TRBJ1-2; D gene ambiguous. This CDR3 spans 15 amino acids. Trimming took 1 base from V and 4 from J, leaving 13 bases between them. The germline CDR1 and CDR2 sequences are LNHNV and YYDKDF (reference sequence). The CDR3 reads CATSRGQDYAYGYTF. For the CDR3, the DNA is TGTGCCACCAGCAGAGGCCAGGACTACGCCTATGGCTACACCTTC.

CDR3 in amino acids: CASSLDFSNQPQHF. As DNA, the CDR3 is TGTGCCAGCAGCTTAGATTTTAGCAATCAGCCCCAGCATTTT. The V gene is TRBV7-2, the J gene TRBJ1-5; no firm D call. Trimming stripped 1 base from V and 0 bases from J, with 4 bases between. Germline V gene sequence: CDR1 SGHTA, CDR2 FQGNSA. This CDR3 comprises 14 residues.

This clone has a single count. The V gene is TRBV10-3, the J gene TRBJ2-7; a possible D gene is TRBD1 (7 bases). The CDR3 extends over 11 amino acids. Per germline, CDR1 ENHRY and CDR2 SYGVKD. Trimming took 7 bases from V and 7 from J, leaving 11 bases between them. As DNA, the CDR3 is TGTGCCATCACGGCAGGGGGGGAGCAGTACTTC. Residues: CAITAGGEQYF.

This chain joins TRBV5-1 and TRBJ1-6; maybe TRBD1 (5 bases). Trimming pared 2 bases from V and 7 bases from J, leaving 13 bases between. The CDR3 is 15 residues long. Germline V lookup: CDR1 SGHRS, CDR2 YFSETQ. CDR3 in DNA: TGCGCCAGCAGCTTTGGGGGATTCCGAAATTCACCCCTCCACTTT. This gives the protein CASSFGGFRNSPLHF.

The rearrangement links TRBV10-1 to TRBJ2-3, with D possibly TRBD1 on 6 matching bases. There are 14 residues in the CDR3. V lost 8 bases to trimming and J lost 2 bases, with 14 bases between them. Looked up from germline, CDR1 is WNHNN and CDR2 is SYGVQD (reference sequence). CDR3 sequence: CASSRQGTTDTQYF. CDR3 nucleotide sequence: TGCGCCAGCTCACGGCAGGGGACCACAGATACGCAGTATTTT.